This TCR beta chain originates from a study of metastatic and nonmetastatic thyroid tumors. Study details: It was across blood and tumor or nodule tissue from malignant and benign thyroid patients that repertoires were compared.

Germline CDR1 reads MNHEY; CDR2 reads SMNVEV (reference sequence). This CDR3 contains 16 residues. V lost 5 bases to trimming and J lost 1 base; unmatched junction nucleotides: 5. Patients had received no treatment of any kind before thyroid surgery. At least ten counts were recorded for this clone. Original analysis: Construction of a distant-metastasis classifier for papillary thyroid cancer relied on CDR3 differences across clinicopathological groups. TCRdb ran MiXCR on the PCR reads. The V and J calls were not made by the authors but by TCRdb's processing. Of 25,000 to 35,000 clones listed, around 30% were seen once; the top ten hold approximately 30%.

The sample consisted of blood. This receptor was obtained from a female donor with papillary thyroid cancer or a benign thyroid nodule (not recorded which). Some clones in this sample may be carry-over from other donors' samples. This rearrangement joins TRBV27 to TRBJ2-6, with 7 bases lining up with TRBD1. CDR3 protein: CASSRRQGSGANVLTF. DNA for the CDR3: TGTGCCAGCAGTCGACGACAGGGTTCTGGGGCCAACGTCCTGACTTTC.